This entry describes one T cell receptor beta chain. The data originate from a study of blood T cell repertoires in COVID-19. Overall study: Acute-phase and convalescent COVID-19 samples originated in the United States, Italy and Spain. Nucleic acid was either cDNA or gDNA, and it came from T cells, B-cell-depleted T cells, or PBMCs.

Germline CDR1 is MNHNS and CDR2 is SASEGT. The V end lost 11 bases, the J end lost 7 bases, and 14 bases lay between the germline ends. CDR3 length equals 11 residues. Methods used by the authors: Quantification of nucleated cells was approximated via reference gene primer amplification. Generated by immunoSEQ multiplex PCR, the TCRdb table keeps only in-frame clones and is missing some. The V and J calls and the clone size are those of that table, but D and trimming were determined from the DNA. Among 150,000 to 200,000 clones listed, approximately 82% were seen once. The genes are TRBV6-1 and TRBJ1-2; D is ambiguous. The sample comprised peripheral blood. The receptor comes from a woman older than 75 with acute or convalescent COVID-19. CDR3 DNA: TGTGCCTGCGGAGGATCTCTTGGCTACACCTTC. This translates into CACGGSLGYTF.